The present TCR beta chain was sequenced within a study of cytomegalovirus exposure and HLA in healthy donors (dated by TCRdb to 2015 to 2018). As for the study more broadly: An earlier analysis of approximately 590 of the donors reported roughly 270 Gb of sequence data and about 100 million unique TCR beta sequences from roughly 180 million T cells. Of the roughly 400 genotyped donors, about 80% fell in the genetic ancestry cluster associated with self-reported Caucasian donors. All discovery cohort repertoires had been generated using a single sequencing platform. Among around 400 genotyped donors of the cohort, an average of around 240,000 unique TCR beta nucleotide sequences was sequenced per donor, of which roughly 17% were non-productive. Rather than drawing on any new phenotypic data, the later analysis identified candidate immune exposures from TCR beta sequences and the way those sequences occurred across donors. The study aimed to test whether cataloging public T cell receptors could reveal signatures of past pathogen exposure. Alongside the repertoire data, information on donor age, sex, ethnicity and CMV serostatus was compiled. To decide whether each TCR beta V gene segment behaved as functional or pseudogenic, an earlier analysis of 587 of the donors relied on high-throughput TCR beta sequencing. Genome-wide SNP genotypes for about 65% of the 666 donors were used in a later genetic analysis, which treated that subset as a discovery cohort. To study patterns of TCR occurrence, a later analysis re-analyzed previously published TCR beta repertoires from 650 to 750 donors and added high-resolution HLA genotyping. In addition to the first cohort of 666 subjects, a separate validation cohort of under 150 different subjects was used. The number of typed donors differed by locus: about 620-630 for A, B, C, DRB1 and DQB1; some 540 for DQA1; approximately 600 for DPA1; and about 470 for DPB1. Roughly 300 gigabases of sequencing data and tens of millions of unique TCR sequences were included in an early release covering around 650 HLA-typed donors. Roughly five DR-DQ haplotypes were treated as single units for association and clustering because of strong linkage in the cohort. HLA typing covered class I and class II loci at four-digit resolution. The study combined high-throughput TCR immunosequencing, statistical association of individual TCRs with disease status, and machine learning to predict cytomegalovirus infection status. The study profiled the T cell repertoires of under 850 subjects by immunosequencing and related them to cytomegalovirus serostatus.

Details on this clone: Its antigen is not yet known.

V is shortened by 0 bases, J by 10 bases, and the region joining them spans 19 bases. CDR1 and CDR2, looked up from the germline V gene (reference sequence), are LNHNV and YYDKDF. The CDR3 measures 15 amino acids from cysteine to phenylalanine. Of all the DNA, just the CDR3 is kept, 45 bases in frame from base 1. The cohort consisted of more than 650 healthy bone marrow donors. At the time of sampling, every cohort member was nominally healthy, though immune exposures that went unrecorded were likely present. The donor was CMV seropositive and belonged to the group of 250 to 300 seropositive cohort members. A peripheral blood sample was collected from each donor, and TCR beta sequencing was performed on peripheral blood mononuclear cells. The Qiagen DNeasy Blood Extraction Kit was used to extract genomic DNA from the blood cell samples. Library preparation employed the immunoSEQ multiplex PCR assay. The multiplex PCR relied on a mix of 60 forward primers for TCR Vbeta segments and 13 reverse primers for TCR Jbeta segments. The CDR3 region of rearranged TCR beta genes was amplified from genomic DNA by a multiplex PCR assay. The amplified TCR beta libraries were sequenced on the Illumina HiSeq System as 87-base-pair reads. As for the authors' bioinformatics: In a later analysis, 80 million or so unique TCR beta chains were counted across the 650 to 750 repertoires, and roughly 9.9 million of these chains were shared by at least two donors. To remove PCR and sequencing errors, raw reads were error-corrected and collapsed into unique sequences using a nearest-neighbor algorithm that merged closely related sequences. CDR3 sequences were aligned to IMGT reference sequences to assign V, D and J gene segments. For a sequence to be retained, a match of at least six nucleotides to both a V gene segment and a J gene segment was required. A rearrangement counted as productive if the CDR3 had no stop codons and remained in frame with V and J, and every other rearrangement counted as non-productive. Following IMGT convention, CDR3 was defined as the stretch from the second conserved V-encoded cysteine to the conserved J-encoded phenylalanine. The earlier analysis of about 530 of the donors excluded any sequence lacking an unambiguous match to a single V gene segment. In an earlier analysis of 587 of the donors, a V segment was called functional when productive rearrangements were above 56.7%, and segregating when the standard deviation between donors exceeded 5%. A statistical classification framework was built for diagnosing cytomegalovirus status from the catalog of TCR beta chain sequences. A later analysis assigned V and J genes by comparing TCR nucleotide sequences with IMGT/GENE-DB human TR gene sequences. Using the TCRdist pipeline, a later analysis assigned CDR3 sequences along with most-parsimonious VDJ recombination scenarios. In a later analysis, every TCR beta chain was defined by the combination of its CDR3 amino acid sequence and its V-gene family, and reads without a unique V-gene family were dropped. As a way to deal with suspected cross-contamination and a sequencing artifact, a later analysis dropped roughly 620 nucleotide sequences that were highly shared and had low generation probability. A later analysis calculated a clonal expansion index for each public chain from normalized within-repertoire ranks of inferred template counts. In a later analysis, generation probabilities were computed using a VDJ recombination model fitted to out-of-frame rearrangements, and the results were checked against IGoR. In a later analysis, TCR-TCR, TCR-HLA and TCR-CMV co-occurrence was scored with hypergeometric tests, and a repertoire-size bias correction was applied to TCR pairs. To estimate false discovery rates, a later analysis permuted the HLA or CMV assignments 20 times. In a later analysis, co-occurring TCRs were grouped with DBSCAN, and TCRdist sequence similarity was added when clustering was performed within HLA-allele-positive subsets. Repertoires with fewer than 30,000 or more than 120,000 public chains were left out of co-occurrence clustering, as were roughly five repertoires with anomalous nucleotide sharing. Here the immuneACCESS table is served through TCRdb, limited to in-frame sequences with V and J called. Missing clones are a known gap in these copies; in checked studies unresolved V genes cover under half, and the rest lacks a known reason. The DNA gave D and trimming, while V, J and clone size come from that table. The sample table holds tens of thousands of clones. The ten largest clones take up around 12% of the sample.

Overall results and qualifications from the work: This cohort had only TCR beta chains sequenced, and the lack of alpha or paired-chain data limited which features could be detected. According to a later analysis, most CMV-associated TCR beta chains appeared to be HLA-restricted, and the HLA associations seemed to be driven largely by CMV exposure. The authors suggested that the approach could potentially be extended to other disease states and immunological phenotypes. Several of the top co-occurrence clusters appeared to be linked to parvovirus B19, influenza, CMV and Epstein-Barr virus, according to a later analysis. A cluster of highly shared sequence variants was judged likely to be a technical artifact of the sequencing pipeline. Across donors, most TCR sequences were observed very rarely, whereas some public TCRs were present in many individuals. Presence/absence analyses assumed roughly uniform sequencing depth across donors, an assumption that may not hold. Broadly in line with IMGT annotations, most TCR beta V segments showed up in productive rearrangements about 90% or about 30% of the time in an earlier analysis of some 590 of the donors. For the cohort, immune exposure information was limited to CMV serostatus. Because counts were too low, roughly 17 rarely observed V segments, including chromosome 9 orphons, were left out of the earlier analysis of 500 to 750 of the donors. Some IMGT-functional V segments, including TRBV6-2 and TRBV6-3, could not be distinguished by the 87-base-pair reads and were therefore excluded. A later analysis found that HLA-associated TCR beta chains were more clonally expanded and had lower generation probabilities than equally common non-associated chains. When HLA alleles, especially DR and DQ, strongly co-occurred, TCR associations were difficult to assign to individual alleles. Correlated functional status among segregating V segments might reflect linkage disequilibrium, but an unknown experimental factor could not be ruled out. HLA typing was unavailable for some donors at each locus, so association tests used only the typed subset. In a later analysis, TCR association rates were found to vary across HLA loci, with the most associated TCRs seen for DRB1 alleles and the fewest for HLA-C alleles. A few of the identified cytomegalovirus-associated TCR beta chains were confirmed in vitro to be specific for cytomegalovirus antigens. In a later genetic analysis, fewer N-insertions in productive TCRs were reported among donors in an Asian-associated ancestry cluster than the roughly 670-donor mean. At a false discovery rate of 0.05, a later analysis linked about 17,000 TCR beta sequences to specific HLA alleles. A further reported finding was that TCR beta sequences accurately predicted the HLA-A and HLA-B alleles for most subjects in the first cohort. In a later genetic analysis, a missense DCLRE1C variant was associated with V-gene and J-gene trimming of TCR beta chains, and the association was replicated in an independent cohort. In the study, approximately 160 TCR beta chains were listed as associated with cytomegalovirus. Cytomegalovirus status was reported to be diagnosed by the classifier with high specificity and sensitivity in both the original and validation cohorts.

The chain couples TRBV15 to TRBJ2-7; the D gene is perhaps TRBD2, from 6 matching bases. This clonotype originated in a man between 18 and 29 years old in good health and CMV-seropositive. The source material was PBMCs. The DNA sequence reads TGTGCCACCAGCAGAGAACCCCAAACTAGCAACAGACAGTACTTC. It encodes CATSREPQTSNRQYF.